This TCR beta chain is from a study of blood T cell repertoires in COVID-19. Germline assignment: CDR1 MGHRA and CDR2 YSYEKL. CDR3 size: 16 residues. V gave up 0 bases and J gave up 2 bases; unmatched junction bases: 4. In this sample, this clone turned up a few times. The assay was immunoSEQ multiplex PCR, and TCRdb's table has in-frame clones only and misses some. Among some 260,000 clones listed, around 82% were seen once. The sequenced sample was peripheral blood. This chain links TRBV4-1 with TRBJ1-5; 7 positions agree with TRBD1. This sequence was found in a woman between 18 and 29 years old with acute or convalescent COVID-19. The CDR3 loop is CASSQETGSGNQPQHF. The CDR3 coding sequence is TGCGCCAGCAGCCAAGAGACAGGGTCGGGCAATCAGCCCCAGCATTTT.